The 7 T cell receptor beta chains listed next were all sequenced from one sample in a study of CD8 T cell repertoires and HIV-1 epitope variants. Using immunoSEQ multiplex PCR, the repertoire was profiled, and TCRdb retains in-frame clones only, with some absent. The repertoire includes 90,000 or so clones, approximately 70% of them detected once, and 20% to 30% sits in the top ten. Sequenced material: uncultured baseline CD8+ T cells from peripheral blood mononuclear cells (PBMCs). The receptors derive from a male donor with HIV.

The CDR3 protein is CASSALGQGATGELFF. The CDR3, as DNA: TGTGCCAGCAGTGCTTTGGGACAGGGGGCGACCGGGGAGCTGTTTTTT. V usage is TRBV6-1 and J usage is TRBJ2-2; 12 bases agree with TRBD1. CDR3 size: 16 residues. Germline CDR1 and CDR2: MNHNS and SASEGT. V was clipped by 4 bases and J by 5 bases; unmatched bases: 5.

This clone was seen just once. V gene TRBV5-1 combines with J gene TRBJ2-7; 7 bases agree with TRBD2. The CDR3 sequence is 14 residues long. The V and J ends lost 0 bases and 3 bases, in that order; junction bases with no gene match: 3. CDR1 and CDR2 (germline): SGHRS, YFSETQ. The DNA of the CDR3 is TGCGCCAGCAGCTTGGCCGGGGGGAACTACGAGCAGTACTTC. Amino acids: CASSLAGGNYEQYF.

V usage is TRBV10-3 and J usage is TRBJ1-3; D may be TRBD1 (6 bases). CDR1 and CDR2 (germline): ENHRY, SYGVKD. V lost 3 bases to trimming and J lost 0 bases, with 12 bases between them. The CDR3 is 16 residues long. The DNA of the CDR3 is TGTGCCATCAGTGATAACAGGGAGAGCTCTGGAAACACCATATATTTT. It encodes CAISDNRESSGNTIYF.

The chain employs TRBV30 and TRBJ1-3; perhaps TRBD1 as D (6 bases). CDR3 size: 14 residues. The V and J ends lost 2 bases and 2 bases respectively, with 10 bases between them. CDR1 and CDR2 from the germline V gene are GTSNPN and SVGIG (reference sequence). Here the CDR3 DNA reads TGTGCCTGGAGTCCTACAGGGCCTGGAAACACCATATATTTT. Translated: CAWSPTGPGNTIYF.

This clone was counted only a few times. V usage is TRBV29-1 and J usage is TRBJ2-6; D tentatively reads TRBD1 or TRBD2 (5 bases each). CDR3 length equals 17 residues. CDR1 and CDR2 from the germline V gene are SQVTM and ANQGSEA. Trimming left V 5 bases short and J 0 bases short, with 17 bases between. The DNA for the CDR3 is TGCAGCGTTACTTTGGGACGGCCTCCCTCTGGGGCCAACGTCCTGACTTTC. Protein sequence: CSVTLGRPPSGANVLTF.

The CDR3 nucleotides are TGTGCCAGCAGCCTCCAGGGGGTTTGGTCACCCCTCCACTTT. Translating it yields CASSLQGVWSPLHF. This chain joins TRBV14 and TRBJ1-6, with 7 nucleotides matching TRBD1. CDR1 is SGHDN and CDR2 is FVKESK in the germline V gene. The V and J ends lost 4 bases and 10 bases, in that order; junction bases with no gene match: 7. The CDR3 consists of 14 residues.

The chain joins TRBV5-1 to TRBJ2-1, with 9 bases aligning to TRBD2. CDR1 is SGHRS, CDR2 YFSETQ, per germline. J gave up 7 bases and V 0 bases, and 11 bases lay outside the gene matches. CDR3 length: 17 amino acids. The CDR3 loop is CASSLGASGAAGNEQFF. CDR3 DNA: TGCGCCAGCAGCTTGGGGGCTAGCGGGGCGGCGGGGAATGAGCAGTTCTTC.